The T cell receptor beta chain under discussion was sequenced for a study of blood T cell repertoires in COVID-19. Study-wide background: Nucleic acid was either cDNA or gDNA, and it came from T cells, B-cell-depleted T cells, or PBMCs.

Per the germline V gene, CDR1 is KGHSH and CDR2 is LQKENI. The V segment lost 6 bases and the J segment 0 bases; nucleotides outside the gene matches: 7. The CDR3 has 15 residues. TCRdb keeps only in-frame clones here, not all; method: immunoSEQ multiplex PCR. The sample includes roughly 700,000 clones, about nine tenths of them seen just once. The sequencing sample was made of peripheral blood. The receptor was derived from a woman between 18 and 30 years old with acute or convalescent COVID-19. The rearrangement uses TRBV18 and TRBJ2-5, with 7 bases that match TRBD2. The CDR3 sequence is CASSPNAGDQETQYF. The CDR3 DNA sequence: TGTGCCAGCTCCCCCAACGCGGGGGACCAAGAGACCCAGTACTTC. Combining the CDR3 with reference TRBV18 and TRBJ2-5 gives the whole variable domain NAGVMQNPRHLVRRRGQEARLRCSPMKGHSHVYWYRQLPEEGLKFMVYLQKENIIDESGMPKERFSAEFPKEGPSILRIQQVVRGDSAAYFCASSPNAGDQETQYFGPGTRLLVL.